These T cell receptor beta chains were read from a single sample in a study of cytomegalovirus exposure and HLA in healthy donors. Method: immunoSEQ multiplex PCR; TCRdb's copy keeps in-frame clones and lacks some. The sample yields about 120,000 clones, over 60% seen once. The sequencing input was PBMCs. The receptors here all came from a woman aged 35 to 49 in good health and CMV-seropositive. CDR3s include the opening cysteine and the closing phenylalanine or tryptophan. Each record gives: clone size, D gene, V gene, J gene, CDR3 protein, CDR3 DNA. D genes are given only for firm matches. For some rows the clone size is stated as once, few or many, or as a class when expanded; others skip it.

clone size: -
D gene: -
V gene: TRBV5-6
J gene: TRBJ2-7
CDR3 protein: CASSLGGTSYEQYF
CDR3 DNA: TGTGCCAGCAGCTTGGGGGGGACTTCCTACGAGCAGTACTTC

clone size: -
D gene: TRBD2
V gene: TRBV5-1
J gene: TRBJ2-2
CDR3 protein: CASSSGTSPGELFF
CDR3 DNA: TGCGCCAGCAGTTCCGGGACTAGCCCCGGGGAGCTGTTTTTT

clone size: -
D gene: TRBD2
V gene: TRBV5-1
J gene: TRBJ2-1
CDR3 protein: CASSERGTSGNNEQFF
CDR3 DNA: TGCGCCAGCAGCGAACGCGGGACTAGCGGAAACAATGAGCAGTTCTTC

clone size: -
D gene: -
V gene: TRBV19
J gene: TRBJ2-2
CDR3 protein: CASSIDRDTGELFF
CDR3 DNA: TGTGCCAGTAGTATAGACAGGGACACCGGGGAGCTGTTTTTT

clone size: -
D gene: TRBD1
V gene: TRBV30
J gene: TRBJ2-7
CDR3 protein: CAWSVTGGYEQYF
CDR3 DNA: TGTGCCTGGAGTGTGACAGGGGGCTACGAGCAGTACTTC

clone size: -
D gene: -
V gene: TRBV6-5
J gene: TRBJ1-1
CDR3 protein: CASSYHPSGGSTEAFF
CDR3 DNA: TGTGCCAGCAGTTACCACCCGAGTGGGGGGAGCACTGAAGCTTTCTTT

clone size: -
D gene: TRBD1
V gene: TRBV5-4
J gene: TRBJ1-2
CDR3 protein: CASSGDRGFAYGYTF
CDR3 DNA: TGTGCCAGCAGCGGCGACAGGGGGTTTGCCTATGGCTACACCTTC

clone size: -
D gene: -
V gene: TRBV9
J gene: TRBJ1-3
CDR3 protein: CASSVVGGTGNTIYF
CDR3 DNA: TGTGCCAGCAGCGTAGTCGGGGGAACTGGAAACACCATATATTTT

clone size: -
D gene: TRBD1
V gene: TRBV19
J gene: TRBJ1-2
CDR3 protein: CASSTQGQGAYYGYTF
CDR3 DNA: TGTGCCAGTAGTACCCAGGGGCAGGGGGCCTACTATGGCTACACCTTC

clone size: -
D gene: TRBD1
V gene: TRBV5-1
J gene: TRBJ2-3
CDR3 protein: CASSWDRVTTDTQYF
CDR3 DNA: TGCGCCAGCAGCTGGGACAGGGTAACGACCGATACGCAGTATTTT

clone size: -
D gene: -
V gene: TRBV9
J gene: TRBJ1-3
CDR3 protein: CASGRLLSGNTIYF
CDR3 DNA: TGTGCCAGCGGGAGACTGCTCTCTGGAAACACCATATATTTT

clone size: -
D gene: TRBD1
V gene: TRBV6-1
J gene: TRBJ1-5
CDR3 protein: CASSEGQRLPQHF
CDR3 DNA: TGTGCCAGCAGTGAGGGACAGCGATTGCCCCAGCATTTT

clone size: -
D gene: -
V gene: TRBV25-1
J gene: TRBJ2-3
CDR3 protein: CASSERGTDTQYF
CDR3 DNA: TGTGCCAGCAGTGAACGAGGCACAGATACGCAGTATTTT

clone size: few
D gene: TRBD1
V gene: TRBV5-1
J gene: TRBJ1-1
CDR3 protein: CASSPEGDRYLGTEAFF
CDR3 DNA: TGCGCCAGCAGTCCCGAGGGGGACAGGTATCTTGGCACTGAAGCTTTCTTT

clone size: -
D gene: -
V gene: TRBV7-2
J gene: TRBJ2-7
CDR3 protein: CASSFLPGSLAYEQYF
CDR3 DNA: TGTGCCAGCAGCTTCTTACCCGGGTCTCTGGCCTACGAGCAGTACTTC

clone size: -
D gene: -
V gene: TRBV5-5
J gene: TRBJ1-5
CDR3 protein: CASSFGGRQPQHF
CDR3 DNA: TGTGCCAGCAGCTTTGGGGGCAGGCAGCCCCAGCATTTT

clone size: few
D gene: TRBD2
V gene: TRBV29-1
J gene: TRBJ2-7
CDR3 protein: CSVEELSGPGQQYF
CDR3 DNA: TGCAGCGTTGAAGAGCTTAGCGGGCCCGGACAGCAGTACTTC

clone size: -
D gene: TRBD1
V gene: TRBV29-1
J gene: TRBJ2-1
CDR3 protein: CSASGTGNNEQFF
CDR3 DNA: TGCAGCGCATCCGGGACAGGGAACAATGAGCAGTTCTTC

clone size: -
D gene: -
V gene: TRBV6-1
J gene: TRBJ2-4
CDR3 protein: CASSEAQYSLIAKNIQYF
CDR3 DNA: TGTGCCAGCAGTGAAGCGCAGTACAGCCTAATCGCCAAAAACATTCAGTACTTC

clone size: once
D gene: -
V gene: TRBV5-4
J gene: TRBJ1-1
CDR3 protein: CASSFRGTEAFF
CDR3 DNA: TGTGCCAGCAGCTTCAGGGGCACTGAAGCTTTCTTT

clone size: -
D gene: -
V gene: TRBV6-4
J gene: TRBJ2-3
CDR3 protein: CASSELGGQDTQYF
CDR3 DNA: TGTGCCAGCAGTGAATTAGGGGGACAAGATACGCAGTATTTT

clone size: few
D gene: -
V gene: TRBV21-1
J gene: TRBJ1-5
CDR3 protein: CASSKGRQGAYSNQPQHF
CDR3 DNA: TGTGCCAGCAGCAAAGGCCGTCAGGGGGCTTATAGCAATCAGCCCCAGCATTTT

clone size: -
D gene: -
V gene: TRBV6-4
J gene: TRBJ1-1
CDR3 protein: CASSEVGGTEAFF
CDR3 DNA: TGTGCCAGCAGCGAGGTCGGGGGAACAGAAGCTTTCTTT

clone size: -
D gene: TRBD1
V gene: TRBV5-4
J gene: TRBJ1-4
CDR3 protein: CASSSSRTGGEKLFF
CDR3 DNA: TGTGCCAGCAGCTCTTCACGGACAGGGGGTGAAAAACTGTTTTTT

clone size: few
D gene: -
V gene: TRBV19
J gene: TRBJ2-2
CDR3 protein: CASSIFVPSRTGELFF
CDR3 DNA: TGTGCCAGTAGTATATTTGTCCCCTCGAGGACCGGGGAGCTGTTTTTT

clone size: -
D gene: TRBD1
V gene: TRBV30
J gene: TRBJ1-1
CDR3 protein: CAWSPGTGSLNTEAFF
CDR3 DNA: TGTGCCTGGAGTCCCGGGACAGGGTCCCTGAACACTGAAGCTTTCTTT

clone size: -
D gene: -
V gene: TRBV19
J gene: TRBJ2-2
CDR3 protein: CASSPRQRLSPNTGELFF
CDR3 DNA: TGTGCCAGTAGTCCTAGACAGAGGCTCTCCCCGAACACCGGGGAGCTGTTTTTT

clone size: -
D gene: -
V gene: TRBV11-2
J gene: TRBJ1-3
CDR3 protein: CASSPGGGGATGNTIYF
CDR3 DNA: TGTGCCAGCAGCCCGGGGGGCGGAGGGGCGACTGGAAACACCATATATTTT